These T cell receptor beta chains were read from a single sample in a study of T-cell memory formation after mild COVID-19. TCRdb independently ran MiXCR on the 5' RACE reads; one entry per CDR3 protein. The sample consists of 110,000 to 150,000 distinct CDR3 sequences, more than 13% of them appearing once. The material sequenced was PBMCs or a T cell subset sorted from them (not recorded which). The receptors were gathered from an adult woman who had mild COVID-19 (a few samples of this study predate the infection). Cell type and time point are not known. Each CDR3 is given with its conserved first and last residue. D genes are given only for firm matches. Clone size is not always given. Where it is, it says once, few, many or a class for expanded clones.

v_gene	j_gene	d_gene	abundance	CDR3aa	CDR3nt
TRBV4-3	TRBJ2-3	.	.	CASSQPGATDTQYF	TGCGCCAGCAGCCAGCCGGGGGCCACAGATACGCAGTATTTT
TRBV7-6	TRBJ2-7	.	few	CASSLGAGQRDYEQYF	TGTGCCAGCAGCTTAGGGGCGGGACAGAGAGACTACGAGCAGTACTTC
TRBV13	TRBJ2-1	TRBD2	.	CASSPRLAGSNEQFF	TGTGCCAGCAGTCCTCGACTAGCGGGTAGCAATGAGCAGTTCTTC
TRBV19	TRBJ1-2	.	.	CASTRTTTGRYGYTF	TGTGCCAGTACCCGGACCACCACAGGGCGCTATGGCTACACCTTC
TRBV20-1	TRBJ1-1	.	few	CSASTENTEAFF	TGCAGTGCTTCGACAGAGAACACTGAAGCTTTCTTT
TRBV24-1	TRBJ2-5	TRBD2	.	CATSGPGLAGAPQETQYF	TGTGCCACCAGTGGACCCGGGCTAGCGGGAGCTCCCCAAGAGACCCAGTACTTC
TRBV20-1	TRBJ2-3	.	few	CSARDTVVDTQYF	TGCAGTGCTAGAGATACAGTGGTAGATACGCAGTATTTT
TRBV12-3/TRBV12-4	TRBJ1-2	.	few	CASSSETTGWDYGYTF	TGTGCCAGCAGCTCTGAGACGACAGGATGGGACTATGGCTACACCTTC
TRBV12-3/TRBV12-4	TRBJ1-1	.	few	CASSPSGGAAAFF	TGTGCCAGCAGTCCCAGTGGAGGGGCGGCGGCTTTCTTT
TRBV4-1	TRBJ2-7	TRBD1	.	CASSLDMGQGAYEQYF	TGCGCCAGCAGCCTCGATATGGGACAGGGGGCCTACGAGCAGTACTTC
TRBV24-1	TRBJ2-2	.	few	CATSDPSRGVAGELFF	TGTGCCACCAGTGACCCCTCTAGGGGAGTGGCCGGGGAGCTGTTTTTT
TRBV9	TRBJ1-2	TRBD1	few	CASSAGQGRNTF	TGTGCCAGCAGCGCTGGACAGGGTAGGAACACCTTC
TRBV5-1	TRBJ1-4	.	.	CASSAGRDFATNEKLFF	TGCGCCAGCAGCGCCGGCCGGGACTTTGCAACTAATGAAAAACTGTTTTTT
TRBV6-5	TRBJ1-2	TRBD1	few	CASSPVLSQGANGYTF	TGTGCCAGCAGTCCCGTTCTGTCCCAGGGGGCGAATGGCTACACCTTC
TRBV5-1	TRBJ1-4	.	few	CASSLAPSTNEKLFF	TGCGCCAGCAGCTTGGCGCCATCAACTAATGAAAAACTGTTTTTT
TRBV9	TRBJ2-3	TRBD2	few	CASSPFLAGVTDTQYF	TGTGCCAGCAGCCCATTCCTAGCGGGAGTCACAGATACGCAGTATTTT
TRBV7-2	TRBJ1-1	.	.	CASSQRLNTEAFF	TGTGCCAGCAGCCAAAGACTCAACACTGAAGCTTTCTTT
TRBV30	TRBJ2-1	.	few	CAWSLLEVGYNEQFF	TGTGCCTGGAGTCTGCTAGAAGTGGGCTACAATGAGCAGTTCTTC
TRBV7-3	TRBJ2-4	.	.	CASSLGGYPSDIQYF	TGTGCCAGCAGCTTAGGGGGTTACCCTTCGGACATTCAGTACTTC
TRBV20-1	TRBJ2-1	.	few	CSARDTASSYNEQFF	TGCAGTGCTAGAGACACGGCCAGCTCCTACAATGAGCAGTTCTTC
TRBV7-8	TRBJ1-2	.	few	CASSLGGFGLANYGYTF	TGTGCCAGCAGCTTAGGCGGATTTGGGTTAGCTAACTATGGCTACACCTTC
TRBV20-1	TRBJ2-7	TRBD2	.	CSASLAESIYEQYF	TGCAGTGCTAGCCTAGCGGAGTCGATCTACGAGCAGTACTTC
TRBV7-9	TRBJ2-1	.	.	CASSPRYNEQFF	TGTGCCAGCAGCCCCCGGTACAATGAGCAGTTCTTC
TRBV4-3	TRBJ2-1	.	many	CASSQLGNEQFF	TGCGCCAGCAGCCAACTAGGGAATGAGCAGTTCTTC
TRBV29-1	TRBJ1-2	TRBD1	.	CSVEEGGTARPRNYGYTF	TGCAGCGTTGAAGAGGGGGGGACAGCCCGCCCTCGGAACTATGGCTACACCTTC
TRBV5-1	TRBJ2-7	.	many	CASTWRGEGSYEQYF	TGCGCCAGCACCTGGAGGGGGGAGGGCTCCTACGAGCAGTACTTC
TRBV3-1	TRBJ2-3	TRBD2	few	CASSQDGTSGRVSTDTQYF	TGTGCCAGCAGCCAAGATGGGACTAGCGGGAGAGTCAGCACAGATACGCAGTATTTT
TRBV6-5	TRBJ2-3	TRBD2	many	CASKGASGSDTQYF	TGTGCCAGCAAGGGAGCTAGCGGATCAGATACGCAGTATTTT
TRBV5-1	TRBJ2-1	.	.	CASSRELTRLSYNEQFF	TGCGCCAGCAGCAGGGAGCTAACGAGGTTATCCTACAATGAGCAGTTCTTC
TRBV4-1	TRBJ2-5	.	few	CASSPRTEGGETQYF	TGCGCCAGCAGCCCTCGGACCGAAGGTGGAGAGACCCAGTACTTC
TRBV7-9	TRBJ2-1	.	few	CASSFHEQFF	TGTGCCAGCAGCTTCCATGAGCAGTTCTTC
TRBV29-1	TRBJ2-2	.	few	CSVERWDRATPGELFF	TGCAGCGTTGAACGGTGGGATCGCGCAACACCGGGTGAGCTGTTTTTT
TRBV29-1	TRBJ2-1	.	.	CSVLGDGYNEQFF	TGCAGCGTTTTGGGGGACGGCTACAATGAGCAGTTCTTC
TRBV7-8	TRBJ1-5	.	few	CASSSQGPDGNQPQHF	TGTGCCAGCAGCTCCCAGGGGCCGGACGGCAATCAGCCCCAGCATTTT
TRBV10-3	TRBJ2-7	TRBD1	few	CAISGDRGRGYEQYF	TGTGCCATCAGTGGGGACAGGGGGCGCGGGTACGAGCAGTACTTC
TRBV20-1	TRBJ2-7	TRBD2	few	CSAPGGGPTYEQYF	TGCAGTGCCCCTGGCGGGGGGCCTACCTACGAGCAGTACTTC
TRBV24-1	TRBJ1-5	.	.	CATSEDQGNQPQHF	TGTGCCACCAGTGAGGACCAGGGCAATCAGCCCCAGCATTTT
TRBV7-7	TRBJ1-5	TRBD1	.	CASSHDRSQGVGSNQPQHF	TGTGCTAGCAGCCATGACAGGTCCCAGGGGGTCGGGAGCAATCAGCCCCAGCATTTT
TRBV3-1	TRBJ2-1	.	.	CASSLHRDNEQFF	TGTGCCAGCAGCCTCCACAGGGACAATGAGCAGTTCTTC
TRBV12-3/TRBV12-4	TRBJ1-6	TRBD1	.	CASSNMGGQSSAPLHF	TGTGCCAGCAGCAACATGGGGGGACAGTCGAGCGCACCCCTCCACTTT
TRBV5-1	TRBJ2-5	TRBD2	.	CASSDSGETQYF	TGCGCCAGCAGCGATAGCGGGGAGACCCAGTACTTC
TRBV4-2	TRBJ2-7	.	few	CASSRGAPSSYEQYF	TGTGCCAGCAGCCGTGGGGCCCCCTCCTCCTACGAGCAGTACTTC
TRBV9	TRBJ1-6	.	few	CASSAGSSYNSPLHF	TGTGCCAGCAGCGCCGGGAGCTCCTATAATTCACCCCTCCACTTT
TRBV4-2	TRBJ2-7	.	few	CASSQEGGGRTHEQYF	TGTGCCAGCAGCCAAGAAGGGGGGGGAAGGACCCACGAGCAGTACTTC
TRBV20-1	TRBJ2-1	.	few	CSARGLGGQAYNEQFF	TGCAGTGCTAGAGGGTTAGGGGGGCAAGCCTACAATGAGCAGTTCTTC
TRBV25-1	TRBJ2-3	.	.	CASSEKGGTDTQYF	TGTGCCAGCAGTGAGAAAGGGGGCACAGATACGCAGTATTTT
TRBV7-6	TRBJ2-1	.	few	CASSGEETNEQFF	TGTGCCAGCAGCGGGGAAGAGACCAATGAGCAGTTCTTC
TRBV5-4	TRBJ2-4	.	many	CASSLGAAKNIQYF	TGTGCCAGCAGCTTGGGAGCAGCCAAAAACATTCAGTACTTC
TRBV4-3	TRBJ2-5	.	.	CASSQDRAVETQYF	TGCGCCAGCAGCCAAGATCGGGCGGTAGAGACCCAGTACTTC
TRBV24-1	TRBJ2-2	.	few	CATSDNRAGVGELFF	TGTGCCACCAGTGACAACAGGGCAGGGGTCGGGGAGCTGTTTTTT
TRBV11-2	TRBJ1-1	.	many	CASSLGGAIVDTEAFF	TGTGCCAGCAGCCTCGGCGGGGCGATAGTGGACACTGAAGCTTTCTTT
TRBV5-1	TRBJ1-1	.	.	CASSIRMNTEAFF	TGCGCCAGCAGCATAAGAATGAACACTGAAGCTTTCTTT
TRBV5-1	TRBJ2-7	.	.	CASSSGPSEQYF	TGCGCCAGCAGCTCGGGACCGAGCGAGCAGTACTTC
TRBV20-1	TRBJ1-1	.	.	CSARSPFYSEVMNTEDFF	TGCAGTGCTAGATCCCCTTTTTACAGCGAGGTGATGAACACTGAAGATTTCTTT
TRBV10-3	TRBJ2-1	.	.	CAIMREDGYEQFF	TGTGCCATCATGAGGGAGGATGGCTATGAGCAGTTCTTC
TRBV20-1	TRBJ1-1	.	few	CSASPGAGETEAFF	TGCAGTGCTAGCCCAGGGGCAGGGGAGACTGAAGCTTTCTTT